This T cell receptor beta chain came from a study of human T cells and chemical hapten exposure. The overall study: On approximately 2 cm by approximately 2 cm of upper inner arm skin, sensitization was performed with 2% DPC.

Time point noted: patch test 1, 2 weeks after DPC sensitization. The treatment was: therapeutic diphenylcyclopropenone sensitization with weekly scalp DPC. MiXCR, applied by TCRdb to the RACE reads, yields one record per CDR3 protein. The sample includes more than 70,000 distinct CDR3 sequences, approximately 10% of them seen just once. Germline trimming cut 4 bases from V and 6 bases from J; bases unmatched to any gene: 3. CDR3 length: 11 residues. Germline V CDR1 and CDR2: SQVTM, ANQGSEA. This clonotype was observed many times. The clonotype comes from a woman in her sixties with alopecia areata. Some clones in this sample may be carry-over from other donors' samples. This specimen consisted of whole blood, obtained in connection with sensitization to the hapten diphenylcyclopropenone (DPC). The chain is built from TRBV29-1 and TRBJ2-7, with TRBD1 identical over 7 bases. The CDR3 sequence is CSVGQGAEQYF. The CDR3 DNA reads as TGCAGCGTTGGACAGGGTGCCGAGCAGTACTTC.